The 29 T cell receptor beta chains given below trace back to one sample, sequenced in a study of blood T cells in healthy people across ages. The use of a sample-barcoded 5' primer and a J-beta primer mix characterized a second PCR of roughly 7 to 11 cycles. TCRdb re-derived calls from the 5' RACE reads in MiXCR, one entry per CDR3 protein. The sample has about 780,000 distinct CDR3 sequences, roughly 60% seen once; the top ten hold 28%. Sequenced: blood. The receptors shown here come from a man aged 25-40 years in good health.

This clonotype was observed a handful of times. The gene calls are TRBV7-9 and TRBJ1-1, with 8 bases matching TRBD1. Germline CDR1 reads SEHNR; CDR2 reads FQNEAQ (reference sequence). The trim removed 6 bases at V and 10 bases at J, leaving 7 bases unmatched. The CDR3 sequence is 12 residues long. The CDR3 is CASRHDRGGAFF. The DNA of the CDR3 is TGTGCCAGCAGACACGACAGGGGAGGAGCTTTCTTT.

The genes are TRBV12-3 or TRBV12-4 and TRBJ2-1; TRBD2 aligns across 7 bases. The trim removed 7 bases at V and 4 bases at J, leaving 10 bases unmatched. This CDR3 region has 15 residues. The CDR3 sequence is CASNNPSGIYNEQFF. In DNA, the CDR3 is TGTGCCAGCAACAACCCTAGCGGCATTTACAATGAGCAGTTCTTC.

This chain links TRBV6-2 or TRBV6-3 with TRBJ2-5; D is ambiguous. Germline CDR1 reads MNHEY; CDR2 reads SVGEGT. V gave up 0 bases and J gave up 3 bases, with 8 bases separating them. The CDR3 runs 14 residues. The CDR3 here is CASSYSGQKETQYF. DNA of the CDR3: TGTGCCAGCAGTTACTCAGGCCAAAAAGAGACCCAGTACTTC.

V usage is TRBV4-3 and J usage is TRBJ2-5; TRBD1 matches at 10 bases. Germline CDR1 is LGHNA and CDR2 is YSLEER. V was clipped by 2 bases and J by 5 bases; unmatched bases: 5. The CDR3 is 15 amino acids. CDR3 residues: CASSQTTGGEETQYF. In nucleotides, the CDR3 is TGCGCCAGCAGCCAAACGACAGGGGGCGAGGAGACCCAGTACTTC.

The chain couples TRBV7-2 to TRBJ2-1, with TRBD2 as a possible D gene (5 bases). The CDR3 contains 14 residues. Trimming removed 5 bases at V and 13 bases at J, with 21 bases between. CDR1 and CDR2 (germline): SGHTA, FQGNSA. CDR3 nucleotide sequence: TGTGCCAGCAGCAGACGGGTGGGCGGTAGCGACCAGTTCTTC. Its translation: CASSRRVGGSDQFF.

This chain uses TRBV4-3 with TRBJ2-7, with D unclear. The CDR3 extends over 14 amino acids. V was clipped by 1 base and J by 4 bases, with 11 bases between them. Germline V gives CDR1 LGHNA, CDR2 YSLEER. The CDR3, as DNA: TGCGCCAGCAGCCAAGCCGGACGAGGTTACGAGCAGTACTTC. Translated, it gives CASSQAGRGYEQYF.

V and J are TRBV20-1 and TRBJ1-6, with 8 positions matching TRBD1. This CDR3 is 14 amino acids long. V shed 6 bases, J shed 10 bases, and the junction held 11 bases outside the gene matches. Germline CDR1 and CDR2: DFQATT and SNEGSKA (reference sequence). The CDR3, as DNA: TGCAGTGCGCTACCGGGACAGGAACCGTCACCCCTCCACTTT. Protein sequence: CSALPGQEPSPLHF.

This chain connects TRBV28 to TRBJ2-5, with D maybe TRBD1 (5 bases). Trimming removed 6 bases at V and 5 bases at J, with 16 bases between. Germline assignment: CDR1 MDHEN and CDR2 SYDVKM. This CDR3 comprises 14 residues. The CDR3 nucleotides read TGTGCCAGCAGGGTTGGCAGGGTCGAGGAGACCCAGTACTTC. Translated, it gives CASRVGRVEETQYF.

V usage is TRBV7-2 and J usage is TRBJ2-4; the match to TRBD2 covers 10 bases. Germline CDR1 SGHTA, CDR2 FQGNSA. The CDR3 sequence is 18 residues long. V lost 5 bases, J lost 2 bases, and 12 bases stayed unmatched. The CDR3 loop is CASSPRVAGGSSKNIQYF. The DNA for the CDR3 is TGTGCCAGCAGCCCTCGGGTAGCGGGGGGATCGTCCAAAAACATTCAGTACTTC.

V gene TRBV27 combines with J gene TRBJ2-5, with D uncertain. The J call is in doubt because the DNA end fits TRBJ2-7 better. Germline assignment: CDR1 MNHEY and CDR2 SMNVEV (reference sequence). This CDR3 contains 14 residues. For the CDR3, the DNA is TGTGCCAGCAGTTTAAACCCTCGACCTGACGAGCAGTACTTC. Translating it yields CASSLNPRPDEQYF.

The V call is TRBV3-1, the J call TRBJ1-2; 8 nucleotides line up with TRBD1. The germline gives CDR1 LGHDT, CDR2 YNNKEL (reference sequence). After removal of 5 bases from V and 0 bases from J, the junction contained 8 bases not matched to a gene. The CDR3 covers 16 residues. CDR3: CASSVRQGTPNYGYTF. CDR3 DNA sequence: TGTGCCAGCAGCGTTCGACAGGGGACCCCTAACTATGGCTACACCTTC.

CDR3: CASSDRTDRGYTF. In nucleotides, the CDR3 is TGTGCCAGCAGTGACCGGACAGATCGGGGCTACACCTTC. This chain joins TRBV25-1 and TRBJ1-2; D is perhaps TRBD1 (6 bases). CDR3 size: 13 residues. Trimming left V 3 bases short and J 8 bases short, with 13 bases between. Germline CDR1 MGHDK, CDR2 SYGVNS.

This clonotype showed up just a few times. The J gene is TRBJ2-7, the V gene TRBV5-1, with D perhaps TRBD1 or TRBD2 (5 bases each). The V and J ends lost 4 bases and 5 bases respectively, with 16 bases between them. CDR1 and CDR2 (germline): SGHRS, YFSETQ. There are 14 residues in the CDR3. The DNA of the CDR3 is TGCGCCAGCAGCATCCCGGGGCCAGCAGACGAGCAGTACTTC. Its translation: CASSIPGPADEQYF.

The chain employs TRBV6-6 and TRBJ1-2, with 11 bases lining up with TRBD1. In germline, CDR1 is MNHNY, CDR2 SVGAGI (reference sequence). The CDR3 totals 16 residues. After removal of 7 bases from V and 4 bases from J, the junction contained 11 bases not matched to a gene. The CDR3 protein is CASTLGQGAIGYGYTF. The CDR3 region has the DNA TGTGCCAGCACCTTAGGACAGGGGGCTATTGGCTATGGCTACACCTTC.

V usage is TRBV28 and J usage is TRBJ1-6; TRBD1 agrees at 9 bases. This CDR3 has 21 residues. V lost 3 bases and J lost 7; bases outside the gene matches: 22. Germline loops: CDR1 MDHEN, CDR2 SYDVKM. CDR3 sequence reads: CASSFMMIFGTGRLKNSPLHF. In nucleotides, the CDR3 is TGTGCCAGCAGTTTTATGATGATTTTTGGGACAGGGAGATTAAAGAATTCACCCCTCCACTTT.

At least ten counts were recorded for this clonotype. J is TRBJ2-3 and V is TRBV6-1, with a possible D match to TRBD2 (7 bases). Germline CDR1 MNHNS, CDR2 SASEGT. This CDR3 is built from 16 residues. Trimming pared 6 bases from V and 4 bases from J, leaving 20 bases between. The CDR3 nucleotides are TGTGCCAGCAGAGCCCTTGGGGGGGGGGCCCCAGATACGCAGTATTTT. Translating gives CASRALGGGAPDTQYF.

The V gene is TRBV2, the J gene TRBJ2-5; 8 nucleotides line up with TRBD1. The J call is doubtful: the DNA matches TRBJ2-7 better. This CDR3 has 13 residues. In germline, CDR1 is SNHLY, CDR2 FYNNEI. The CDR3 sequence is CASRSRGLGEQYF. The CDR3 nucleotides read TGTGCCAGCAGAAGCAGGGGGCTGGGCGAGCAGTACTTC.

V usage is TRBV12-3 or TRBV12-4 and J usage is TRBJ1-2, with a tentative D call TRBD1 (5 bases). This CDR3 spans 13 amino acids. V was clipped by 7 bases and J by 5 bases, with 14 bases between them. CDR3 in DNA: TGTGCCAGCACTCTCAGAGGGGAGTATGGCTACACCTTC. This gives the protein CASTLRGEYGYTF.

The chain recombines TRBV3-1 with TRBJ1-3, with D possibly TRBD1 on 6 matching bases. CDR1 and CDR2 (germline): LGHDT, YNNKEL (reference sequence). The CDR3 spans 14 residues. Trimming left V 3 bases short and J 3 bases short, with 9 bases between. CDR3 sequence reads: CASSQGRGGNTIYF. The CDR3 nucleotides read TGTGCCAGCAGCCAGGGCAGGGGTGGAAACACCATATATTTT.

The CDR3 DNA sequence: TGTGCCTGGGTCCGGGACGGTATATTGGGTGGCTACACCTTC. This encodes CAWVRDGILGGYTF. The chain uses TRBV30 and TRBJ1-2, with D possibly matching TRBD1 (5 bases). Germline values: CDR1 GTSNPN, CDR2 SVGIG (reference sequence). V lost 5 bases, J lost 7 bases, and 20 bases lay in between. The CDR3 sequence is 14 residues long.

This clonotype came up many times. The V gene is TRBV7-2, the J gene TRBJ2-3; tentatively, D is TRBD2 (6 bases). The V end was cut by 3 bases, the J end by 4 bases, with 14 bases between. Looked up from germline, CDR1 is SGHTA and CDR2 is FQGNSA. CDR3 length equals 15 residues. CDR3 amino acids: CASSFGGATADTQYF. CDR3 coding DNA: TGTGCCAGCAGCTTTGGCGGGGCGACCGCAGATACGCAGTATTTT. Full variable domain (remainder filled in from reference TRBV7-2 and TRBJ2-3): GAGVSQSPSNKVTEKGKDVELRCDPISGHTALYWYRQSLGQGLEFLIYFQGNSAPDKSGLPSDRFSAERTGGSVSTLTIQRTQQEDSAVYLCASSFGGATADTQYFGPGTRLTVL.

The chain carries TRBV3-1 and TRBJ2-1; 7 nucleotides agree with TRBD2. The junction had 3 bases not matched to a gene; V was cut back by 2 bases and J by 11 bases. This CDR3 is 12 amino acids long. Looked up from germline, CDR1 is LGHDT and CDR2 is YNNKEL (reference sequence). CDR3 bases: TGTGCCAGCAGCCAAACGGGGGGTAAGCAGTTCTTC. Translating it yields CASSQTGGKQFF.

The CDR3 DNA sequence: TGTGCCACCAGTGATCCCGGGTTGGGCTACGAGCAGTACTTC. Translation gives CATSDPGLGYEQYF. The V gene is TRBV24-1, the J gene TRBJ2-5; no firm D call. The end of the DNA fits TRBJ2-7 better, so the J call may be wrong. Germline V gene data show CDR1 as KGHDR and CDR2 as SFDVKD. This CDR3 region has 14 residues.

This chain connects TRBV3-1 to TRBJ1-4; 7 bases map to TRBD1. Trimming at V came to 4 bases and at J to 8 bases, leaving 10 bases not matched to a gene. The germline CDR1 and CDR2 sequences are LGHDT and YNNKEL (reference sequence). The CDR3 consists of 15 residues. The DNA of the CDR3 is TGTGCCAGCAGCCGCAACAGGGGAGTACAGGAAAAACTGTTTTTT. Encoded protein: CASSRNRGVQEKLFF.

On this clonotype itself: A junction end diverges from the germline sequence, so it may reflect a read error. The chain has TRBV7-2 and TRBJ2-6; 9 bases are a match to TRBD1. Germline V gene data show CDR1 as SGHTA and CDR2 as FQGNSA. This CDR3 spans 17 amino acids. CDR3 sequence reads: CAGSLGGQGSGANVLTF. DNA of the CDR3: TGTGCCGGCAGCTTAGGGGGACAGGGTTCTGGGGCCAACGTCCTGACTTTC.

Remarks on this clonotype: Germline and junction disagree at one end, which may indicate a read error. The chain employs TRBV6-2 or TRBV6-3 and TRBJ2-1; either TRBD1 or TRBD2 may fit D (5 bases each). The CDR3 contains 14 residues. The germline V gene has CDR1 MNHEY and CDR2 SVGEGT. The CDR3 DNA reads TGTGCCAGCAGTTACTCGGGGGATTACAATGAGCGGTTCTTC. Protein: CASSYSGDYNERFF.

The gene calls are TRBV9 and TRBJ2-5, with D maybe TRBD2 (6 bases). The V end was cut by 3 bases, the J end by 2 bases, with 11 bases between. The CDR3 length is 14 residues. CDR1 and CDR2 (germline): SGDLS, YYNGEE. CDR3 coding DNA: TGTGCCAGCAGCGCCCATGGGGGGCAAGAGACCCAGTACTTC. Its protein product is CASSAHGGQETQYF.

This chain's CDR3 is CASSSPDRGEQYF. Here the CDR3 DNA reads TGTGCCAGCAGCTCTCCGGACAGGGGCGAGCAGTACTTC. The chain links TRBV7-2 to TRBJ2-7; 9 bases agree with TRBD1. CDR1 is SGHTA, CDR2 FQGNSA, per germline. Trimming cost V 4 bases and J 6 bases; bases outside gene matches: 4. The CDR3 consists of 13 residues.

The chain combines TRBV15 with TRBJ2-3, with 7 bases matching TRBD1. Germline V gene lookup returns CDR1 LNHNV and CDR2 YYDKDF (reference sequence). The V gene end was trimmed by 0 bases and the J gene end by 2 bases; junction bases not matched to a gene: 5. The CDR3 has 16 amino acids. For the CDR3, the DNA is TGTGCCACCAGCAGAGAGTCAGGGGGTATCACAGATACGCAGTATTTT. Translating it yields CATSRESGGITDTQYF.